This is a list of T cell receptor beta chains from one sample in a study of T-cell memory formation after mild COVID-19. TCRdb re-analysed the 5' RACE reads in MiXCR, keeping a single row per CDR3 protein. The sample consists of under 300,000 distinct CDR3 sequences, approximately 9% of them appearing once. The material sequenced was PBMCs or a T cell subset sorted from them (not recorded which). The receptors shown here come from a man between 18 and 29 years old who had mild COVID-19 (a few samples of this study predate the infection). Cell type and time point are not known. Both conserved end residues are trimmed from each CDR3.

v_call	cdr3_aa
TRBV5-1	ASRRSGGVTEQF
TRBV6-5	ASSYTGDNTDTQY
TRBV5-4	ASSLMRGTGANVLT
TRBV7-3	ASSLTRGESKNIQY
TRBV6-5	ASSYGQYNEQF
TRBV3-1	ASSQRTGLSPLH
TRBV3-1	ASSQNDALEAF
TRBV27	ASSFGAAPSYNSPLH
TRBV20-1	STPPAGPSTDTQY
TRBV20-1	SPKGGGETQY
TRBV28	ASSSQSMGREDGEQF
TRBV7-2	ASSLEVTLPPTPLH
TRBV9	ASSRSPTENTEAF
TRBV5-1	ASSLRRRTDTQY
TRBV4-1	ASSQDITSGGVVYEQY
TRBV5-1	ASSFTSGIAYNEQF
TRBV2	ASSERGSRTLTGELF
TRBV25-1	ASSIAPAGYT
TRBV6-2/TRBV6-3	ASSFGGSPLH
TRBV5-1	ASEEEAGGSNEQF
TRBV20-1	SARQGGGYGYT
TRBV5-1	ASSTGQIPEAF
TRBV20-1	STGTGGSPLH
TRBV20-1	SALRLAGGPNEQF
TRBV15	ATSTDRASGNTIY
TRBV29-1	SVKGQGNTEAF
TRBV6-5	ASSYSSLWRGLYNEQF
TRBV7-9	ASTPGQGFVRRETQY
TRBV4-3	ASSQAGAGEGGYT
TRBV6-5	ASSYSSGAYEQY
TRBV6-1	ASRRSSDHYEQY
TRBV5-5	ASSQYRGAYGYT
TRBV6-2/TRBV6-3	ASSYGGTEAF
TRBV6-2/TRBV6-3	ASSRGQTNTDTQY
TRBV6-2/TRBV6-3	ASSYGTGEVDTQY